Shown below are 26 T cell receptor beta chains from a single sample sequenced in a study of shared clonotypes between healthy human individuals. Clones were read by immunoSEQ multiplex PCR, and TCRdb kept only the in-frame ones, dropping some. The table records millions of clones, 85% to 95% of them present only once. The sample taken for sequencing was naive CD4+ T cells sorted from blood. The subset here: CD45RA+ positively selected. These receptors originate from a man aged 18 to 29 in good health.

The chain couples TRBV4-3 to TRBJ1-6, with 7 bases matching TRBD1. Unmatched junction bases numbered 10, after V lost 3 bases and J lost 5 bases. The CDR3 totals 17 residues. CDR1 is LGHNA, CDR2 YSLEER, per germline. CDR3 coding DNA: TGCGCCAGCAGCCAGGTCAGGGGGGGTAAGGATAATTCACCCCTCCACTTT. Encoded protein: CASSQVRGGKDNSPLHF.

The rearrangement uses TRBV13 and TRBJ1-2; D is unclear. The ends were cut back, 1 base at V and 7 bases at J, with 10 bases in the middle. This CDR3 is built from 13 residues. CDR1 and CDR2 (germline): PRHDT, FYEKMQ (reference sequence). The CDR3 bases are TGTGCCAGCAGCTTAGTAGGGAGTGGTGGCTACACCTTC. Residues: CASSLVGSGGYTF.

This clone has just one count. The V and J genes are TRBV19 and TRBJ1-5; D uncertain. CDR3 length: 16 residues. Trimming shortened V by 1 base and J by 2 bases, and 12 bases separated the two germline ends. Germline assignment: CDR1 LNHDA and CDR2 SQIVND (reference sequence). The CDR3 spells CASSIVPNIGNQPQHF. CDR3 sequence (DNA): TGTGCCAGTAGTATAGTGCCGAACATTGGCAATCAGCCCCAGCATTTT.

This sequence joins TRBV28 and TRBJ2-3; the D gene is possibly TRBD2 (5 bases). The CDR3 totals 16 residues. The V and J ends lost 4 bases and 0 bases respectively, with 14 bases between them. The V gene's germline CDR1 is MDHEN and CDR2 SYDVKM. The CDR3 nucleotides read TGTGCCAGCAGTTCCTTTGGAAGCGGTAGCACAGATACGCAGTATTTT. Protein sequence: CASSSFGSGSTDTQYF. The whole variable domain, remainder taken from reference TRBV28 and TRBJ2-3, is DVKVTQSSRYLVKRTGEKVFLECVQDMDHENMFWYRQDPGLGLRLIYFSYDVKMKEKGDIPEGYSVSREKKERFSLILESASTNQTSMYLCASSSFGSGSTDTQYFGPGTRLTVL.

This chain uses TRBV5-1 with TRBJ1-1; 8 bases fit TRBD1. Germline V gene data show CDR1 as SGHRS and CDR2 as YFSETQ. V gave up 0 bases and J gave up 2 bases; unmatched junction bases: 6. The length of the CDR3 is 16 residues. This chain's CDR3 is CASSLETTGANTEAFF. Here the CDR3 DNA reads TGCGCCAGCAGCTTGGAAACGACAGGGGCCAACACTGAAGCTTTCTTT.

The chain employs TRBV9 and TRBJ1-1; D possibly corresponds to TRBD1 (6 bases). The germline gives CDR1 SGDLS, CDR2 YYNGEE. V lost 8 bases to trimming and J lost 7 bases, with 21 bases between them. The CDR3 extends over 14 amino acids. The CDR3 sequence: CASRRRQEVDEAFF. The CDR3 DNA follows: TGTGCCAGTCGACGCCGACAGGAAGTTGATGAAGCTTTCTTT. Combining the CDR3 with reference TRBV9 and TRBJ1-1 gives the whole variable domain DSGVTQTPKHLITATGQRVTLRCSPRSGDLSVYWYQQSLDQGLQFLIQYYNGEERAKGNILERFSAQQFPDLHSELNLSSLELGDSALYFCASRRRQEVDEAFFGQGTRLTVV.

This chain connects TRBV5-1 to TRBJ2-5, with D maybe TRBD1 (5 bases). Germline V CDR1 and CDR2: SGHRS, YFSETQ. This CDR3 has 14 amino acids. Between the trimmed V and J ends, which lost 0 bases and 5 bases, there was a span of 11 bases. CDR3: CASSLVSGLETQYF. DNA for the CDR3: TGCGCCAGCAGCTTGGTTTCAGGGTTGGAGACCCAGTACTTC.

This rearrangement joins TRBV5-1 to TRBJ1-2; 7 nucleotides line up with TRBD1. This CDR3 spans 15 amino acids. V lost 2 bases and J lost 5; bases outside the gene matches: 9. Germline-derived CDR1 and CDR2 are SGHRS and YFSETQ. CDR3 DNA sequence: TGCGCCAGCAGCTTCGAGGGACAGCCTATGTATGGCTACACCTTC. Its translation: CASSFEGQPMYGYTF.

The V and J genes are TRBV6-1 and TRBJ2-7; maybe TRBD1 (5 bases). There are 14 residues in the CDR3. Trimming pared 4 bases from V and 1 base from J, leaving 11 bases between. Germline V lookup: CDR1 MNHNS, CDR2 SASEGT. The CDR3 reads CASSGARGSYEQYF. CDR3 nucleotides: TGTGCCAGCAGTGGAGCAAGGGGTTCCTACGAGCAGTACTTC.

This clone was observed once. The chain employs TRBV4-3 and TRBJ2-5; D possibly corresponds to TRBD2 (6 bases). Germline V gene sequence: CDR1 LGHNA, CDR2 YSLEER. This CDR3 has 15 amino acids. V was clipped by 0 bases and J by 1 base, with 9 bases between them. The CDR3 coding sequence is TGCGCCAGCAGCCAAGATTTAGCGGCCCAAGAGACCCAGTACTTC. Its protein is CASSQDLAAQETQYF.

This chain connects TRBV28 to TRBJ2-1, with D possibly being TRBD2 (5 bases). The length of the CDR3 is 13 residues. Looked up from germline, CDR1 is MDHEN and CDR2 is SYDVKM. Trimming removed 3 bases from V and 7 bases from J, with 10 bases in between. The CDR3 nucleotides are TGTGCCAGCAGTTTTGTGGGAGCAAATGAGCAGTTCTTC. Residues: CASSFVGANEQFF. Supplemented by reference TRBV28 and TRBJ2-1, the full variable domain reads DVKVTQSSRYLVKRTGEKVFLECVQDMDHENMFWYRQDPGLGLRLIYFSYDVKMKEKGDIPEGYSVSREKKERFSLILESASTNQTSMYLCASSFVGANEQFFGPGTRLTVL.

This rearrangement joins TRBV7-9 to TRBJ2-3, with D maybe TRBD2 (6 bases). Germline CDR1 is SEHNR and CDR2 is FQNEAQ (reference sequence). The CDR3 extends over 13 amino acids. Trimming pared 6 bases from V and 2 bases from J, leaving 9 bases between. CDR3 protein: CASRRDFTDTQYF. The CDR3 DNA reads TGTGCCAGCAGGCGGGATTTCACAGATACGCAGTATTTT. The variable domain in full, with the rest retrieved from reference TRBV7-9 and TRBJ2-3, is DTGVSQNPRHKITKRGQNVTFRCDPISEHNRLYWYRQTLGQGPEFLTYFQNEAQLEKSRLLSDRFSAERPKGSFSTLEIQRTEQGDSAMYLCASRRDFTDTQYFGPGTRLTVL.

As for this clone: The same CDR3 also results from other DNA sequences found in this sample. The rearrangement uses TRBV18 and TRBJ1-5; tentatively, D is TRBD1 (5 bases). The germline V gene encodes CDR1 KGHSH and CDR2 LQKENI. V lost 0 bases and J 6 bases, leaving 9 bases between the germline ends. This CDR3 has 14 amino acids. The CDR3 nucleotides read TGTGCCAGCTCACCACCTCCCGGGGGTCAGCCCCAGCATTTT. Protein: CASSPPPGGQPQHF.

V is TRBV10-2 and J is TRBJ1-1; D remains unclear. CDR1 is WSHSY, CDR2 SAAADI, per germline. Trimming removed 8 bases from V and 4 bases from J, with 14 bases in between. The CDR3 loop spans 13 amino acids. CDR3 coding DNA: TGCGCCAGCGGCTCGGTGGAGGGCACTGAAGCTTTCTTT. This encodes CASGSVEGTEAFF.

The chain employs TRBV6-1 and TRBJ2-1, with D perhaps matching TRBD1 or TRBD2 (5 bases each). The CDR3 is 15 amino acids. Germline V CDR1 and CDR2: MNHNS, SASEGT. Trimming pared 3 bases from V and 9 bases from J, leaving 18 bases between. CDR3: CASSEMGPYQGEQFF. The CDR3, as DNA: TGTGCCAGCAGTGAGATGGGACCTTACCAAGGTGAGCAGTTCTTC.

The chain employs TRBV19 and TRBJ1-5; D not resolved. Trimming stripped 7 bases from V and 2 bases from J, with 12 bases between. Germline CDR1 and CDR2: LNHDA and SQIVND (reference sequence). The CDR3 is 14 amino acids. The DNA of the CDR3 is TGTGCCAGTAACATAGCAACGGGCAATCAGCCCCAGCATTTT. Translating it yields CASNIATGNQPQHF.

The chain is built from TRBV7-9 and TRBJ2-1, with D perhaps matching TRBD1 or TRBD2 (5 bases each). Per germline, CDR1 SEHNR and CDR2 FQNEAQ (reference sequence). The CDR3 consists of 15 residues. The germline V and J ends were trimmed by 5 bases and 8 bases, with 19 bases remaining between them. CDR3 nucleotides: TGTGCCAGCAGCCCCACGGGACGATATATAGATGAGCAGTTCTTC. This codes for CASSPTGRYIDEQFF.

The chain employs TRBV7-2 and TRBJ2-2; TRBD1 or TRBD2 may be the D gene (5 bases each). The germline V and J ends were trimmed by 5 bases and 6 bases, with 10 bases remaining between them. The germline V gene has CDR1 SGHTA and CDR2 FQGNSA. The CDR3 has 13 residues. The CDR3 DNA reads TGTGCCAGCAGCCCCTGGGGACCCGGGGAGCTGTTTTTT. Residues: CASSPWGPGELFF.

V is TRBV5-6 and J is TRBJ2-1; 8 bases match TRBD2. CDR3 length equals 14 residues. The V and J ends lost 7 bases and 4 bases, in that order; junction bases with no gene match: 7. Germline V gene sequence: CDR1 SGHDT, CDR2 YYEEEE. Here the CDR3 reads CASGLAGRYNEQFF. In DNA, the CDR3 is TGTGCCAGCGGTTTAGCGGGACGATACAATGAGCAGTTCTTC.

V is TRBV10-3 and J is TRBJ2-7; the match to TRBD2 covers 11 bases. With 6 bases clipped from V and 2 bases from J, the junction kept 3 bases outside the gene matches. The CDR3 runs 14 residues. CDR1 ENHRY and CDR2 SYGVKD come from the germline V gene. The CDR3 sequence: CAIRDSGGAYEQYF. As DNA, the CDR3 is TGTGCCATCAGGGATAGCGGGGGGGCCTACGAGCAGTACTTC.

V is TRBV6-5 and J is TRBJ2-7; 7 nucleotides line up with TRBD1. Germline-derived CDR1 and CDR2 are MNHEY and SVGAGI. J gave up 2 bases and V 4 bases, and 8 bases lay outside the gene matches. The CDR3 is 15 residues long. The CDR3 spells CASSFHRGPAYEQYF. The CDR3 DNA reads TGTGCCAGCAGTTTTCACAGGGGTCCTGCCTACGAGCAGTACTTC.

The rearrangement links TRBV7-2 to TRBJ1-1; a possible D gene is TRBD1 (6 bases). The CDR3 extends over 14 amino acids. Germline V gene sequence: CDR1 SGHTA, CDR2 FQGNSA. Trimming removed 1 base from V and 5 bases from J, with 11 bases in between. The CDR3 sequence: CASSLVSQGTEAFF. CDR3 DNA: TGTGCCAGCAGCTTAGTTAGTCAGGGGACTGAAGCTTTCTTT.

The chain employs TRBV10-1 and TRBJ2-2; TRBD2 matches at 7 bases. Germline V gene lookup returns CDR1 WNHNN and CDR2 SYGVQD (reference sequence). V was clipped by 3 bases and J by 4 bases; unmatched bases: 5. The CDR3 is 15 amino acids. The CDR3 region is CASSEGGSATGELFF. CDR3 nucleotides: TGCGCCAGCAGTGAAGGCGGGAGTGCCACCGGGGAGCTGTTTTTT.

The V call is TRBV7-6, the J call TRBJ1-5; a possible D gene is TRBD1 (6 bases). The CDR3 runs to 15 residues. Germline V lookup: CDR1 SGHVS, CDR2 FNYEAQ. Trimming took off 5 bases at V and 0 bases at J, with 11 bases between the two ends. The CDR3: CASSQQGASNQPQHF. The CDR3 nucleotides are TGTGCCAGCAGCCAACAGGGAGCTAGCAATCAGCCCCAGCATTTT.

Written as DNA, the CDR3 is TGTGCCAGCAGCGCGAACAGGGTTACCTACGAGCAGTACTTC. This gives the protein CASSANRVTYEQYF. The chain has TRBV6-1 and TRBJ2-7, with D tentatively TRBD1 (6 bases). With 6 bases removed from V and 2 bases from J, the gap between germline ends came to 14 bases. In germline, CDR1 is MNHNS, CDR2 SASEGT. This CDR3 contains 14 residues.

CDR3 region: CASSLGDRGRGAEAFF. For the CDR3, the DNA is TGTGCCAGCAGCTTGGGGGACAGGGGGCGCGGAGCTGAAGCTTTCTTT. The chain recombines TRBV5-4 with TRBJ1-1; 12 positions agree with TRBD1. Germline V lookup: CDR1 SGHNT, CDR2 YYREEE (reference sequence). CDR3 size: 16 residues. J was trimmed by 6 bases and V by 0 bases; bases with no gene match: 6.